This T cell receptor beta chain was profiled in a study of T-cell memory formation after mild COVID-19. In TCRdb, the 5' RACE reads were re-called with MiXCR into one record per CDR3 protein. The sample holds some 290,000 distinct CDR3 sequences; about 16% are singletons and the top ten take over 20%. Only a few counts were recorded for this clonotype. CDR1 DFQATT and CDR2 SNEGSKA come from the germline V gene (reference sequence). The CDR3 contains 11 residues. V dropped 5 bases and J dropped 6 bases, with 9 bases sitting between them. This TCR was recovered from a man aged 18 to 30 who had mild COVID-19 (a few samples of this study predate the infection). Cell type and time point are not known. The sample was PBMCs or a T cell subset sorted from them (not recorded which). The chain combines TRBV20-1 with TRBJ2-3; no clear D gene. CDR3 sequence (DNA): TGCAGTGCTCCCCACGTTGATACGCAGTATTTT. It encodes CSAPHVDTQYF.